Shown below are 20 T cell receptor beta chains from a single sample sequenced in a study of cytomegalovirus exposure and HLA in healthy donors. The method was immunoSEQ multiplex PCR; TCRdb's version includes in-frame clones alone and lacks a portion of them. This repertoire shows more than 75,000 clones, approximately 93% found once; its top ten account for 0.55% to 0.75%. The sequenced sample consisted of PBMCs. The receptors were gathered from a man aged 18-30 years in good health and CMV-seronegative.

The chain is built from TRBV5-6 and TRBJ2-3; D might be TRBD2 (5 bases). CDR3 length: 17 residues. Germline lookup yields CDR1 SGHDT and CDR2 YYEEEE. V lost 0 bases, J lost 8 bases, and 22 bases lay in between. Here the CDR3 reads CASSLGPERAARGTQYF. The CDR3 DNA sequence: TGTGCCAGCAGCTTGGGGCCAGAGAGAGCAGCCCGGGGTACGCAGTATTTT.

The chain couples TRBV19 to TRBJ2-7; D is uncertain. Germline CDR1 and CDR2: LNHDA and SQIVND (reference sequence). Trimming cost V 5 bases and J 3 bases, with 20 bases left between them. The CDR3 totals 16 residues. This CDR3 is CASSARPGHLNYEQYF. The CDR3 coding sequence is TGTGCCAGTAGTGCACGGCCTGGGCATCTAAACTACGAGCAGTACTTC.

This chain connects TRBV27 to TRBJ1-6; D not certain. V was pared by 4 bases and J by 2 bases, with 12 bases between. This CDR3 comprises 16 residues. Germline CDR1 reads MNHEY; CDR2 reads SMNVEV (reference sequence). CDR3 bases: TGTGCCAGCAGTTCGAACAGCCTTACCTATAATTCACCCCTCCACTTT. Translated: CASSSNSLTYNSPLHF.

The gene calls are TRBV18 and TRBJ2-5, with D possibly matching TRBD2 (6 bases). V lost 1 base, J lost 4 bases, and 10 bases lay in between. Germline V gives CDR1 KGHSH, CDR2 LQKENI. CDR3 length: 14 residues. The CDR3 DNA is TGTGCCAGCTCACCACTCGGGGGAGTAGAGACCCAGTACTTC. Translation: CASSPLGGVETQYF.

The chain employs TRBV28 and TRBJ2-7, with 7 positions matching TRBD1. CDR1 MDHEN and CDR2 SYDVKM come from the germline V gene. CDR3 length equals 13 residues. CDR3 loop: CAYAAGGSYEQYF. CDR3 in DNA: TGTGCGTACGCGGCAGGGGGTTCCTACGAGCAGTACTTC.

The rearrangement joins TRBV12-5 to TRBJ1-5; weak D call: TRBD1 (6 bases). Germline V gene lookup returns CDR1 LGHNT and CDR2 FRNRAP. V lost 1 base, J lost 0 bases, and 16 bases lay in between. This CDR3 spans 18 amino acids. The CDR3 nucleotides read TGTGCTAGTGGTTTGGCCTCGACAGGCTCTTCTAGCAATCAGCCCCAGCATTTT. It translates to CASGLASTGSSSNQPQHF.

This chain uses TRBV19 with TRBJ2-7; D is undetermined. Germline lookup yields CDR1 LNHDA and CDR2 SQIVND (reference sequence). The CDR3 runs to 15 residues. V lost 5 bases to trimming and J lost 3 bases, with 17 bases between them. Here the CDR3 reads CASSQAPVENYEQYF. The CDR3 region has the DNA TGTGCCAGTAGTCAGGCGCCGGTCGAGAACTACGAGCAGTACTTC.

J is TRBJ1-6 and V is TRBV10-3; 7 nucleotides align to TRBD1. The CDR3 extends over 13 amino acids. Germline CDR1 reads ENHRY; CDR2 reads SYGVKD. V dropped 10 bases and J dropped 5; count of bases not matched to a gene: 5. The DNA of the CDR3 is TGTGCCAGCTCCGGGACAGATAATTCACCCCTCCACTTT. Its translation is CASSGTDNSPLHF.

V is TRBV5-1 and J is TRBJ1-1, with 8 nucleotides matching TRBD1. V dropped 8 bases and J dropped 2; count of bases not matched to a gene: 2. The V gene's germline CDR1 is SGHRS and CDR2 YFSETQ. The CDR3 has 12 amino acids. The CDR3 DNA reads TGCGCCAGTTCAGGGGGCAACACTGAAGCTTTCTTT. Translating it yields CASSGGNTEAFF.

V and J are TRBV6-1 and TRBJ2-7; tentative D call: TRBD2 (6 bases). The CDR3 is made up of 13 amino acids. CDR1 is MNHNS, CDR2 SASEGT, per germline. V was trimmed by 6 bases and J by 2 bases, leaving 11 bases between them. The CDR3 loop reads CASRRDGTYEQYF. The CDR3 coding sequence is TGTGCCAGCAGGCGGGACGGAACCTACGAGCAGTACTTC.

This sequence joins TRBV28 and TRBJ1-2; D gene uncertain. Germline-derived CDR1 and CDR2 are MDHEN and SYDVKM. The CDR3 has 15 residues. V was cut by 4 bases and J by 2 bases, with 14 bases left in between. This CDR3 reads CASSSPRLANYGYTF. The CDR3, as DNA: TGTGCCAGCAGTTCACCGAGACTGGCAAACTATGGCTACACCTTC.

The chain is built from TRBV15 and TRBJ1-2; no definite D call. The germline V gene has CDR1 LNHNV and CDR2 YYDKDF (reference sequence). CDR3 length: 12 amino acids. Deletions cut 0 bases from V and 5 bases from J, with 4 bases between. The CDR3 DNA follows: TGTGCCACCAGCAGAGACCTGTATGGCTACACCTTC. Amino acids: CATSRDLYGYTF.

V gene TRBV5-1 combines with J gene TRBJ1-2, with D uncertain. The CDR3 runs to 14 residues. CDR1 and CDR2 from the germline V gene are SGHRS and YFSETQ. Trimming stripped 0 bases from V and 3 bases from J, with 9 bases between. CDR3 coding DNA: TGCGCCAGCAGCTTGGCTCCTCCGGACTATGGCTACACCTTC. This sequence encodes CASSLAPPDYGYTF.

V is TRBV10-2 and J is TRBJ1-4; D gene uncertain. The CDR3 is 15 residues long. CDR1 is WSHSY, CDR2 SAAADI, per germline. V was pared by 6 bases and J by 3 bases, with 14 bases between. CDR3 in DNA: TGCGCCAGCAGGTCCCCCGGGAGGGCTAATGAAAAACTGTTTTTT. It specifies CASRSPGRANEKLFF.

The chain joins TRBV30 to TRBJ1-2, with 9 positions matching TRBD1. The CDR3 has 13 amino acids. The V and J ends lost 0 bases and 8 bases, in that order; junction bases with no gene match: 4. Germline loops: CDR1 GTSNPN, CDR2 SVGIG (reference sequence). The CDR3 nucleotides are TGTGCCTGGAGTGTAGGGACAGGGAGGGGCTACACCTTC. Protein product: CAWSVGTGRGYTF.

The J gene is TRBJ2-7, the V gene TRBV6-1; 9 positions match TRBD1. The junction had 8 bases not matched to a gene; V was cut back by 4 bases and J by 1 base. Germline V gene sequence: CDR1 MNHNS, CDR2 SASEGT. This CDR3 contains 16 residues. CDR3 residues: CASSARDRVGSYEQYF. Written as DNA, the CDR3 is TGTGCCAGCAGTGCCCGGGACAGGGTTGGATCCTACGAGCAGTACTTC.

V usage is TRBV5-1 and J usage is TRBJ2-2; a weak D match, TRBD1 (6 bases). This CDR3 is built from 16 residues. Deletions cut 2 bases from V and 2 bases from J, with 13 bases between. Germline CDR1 and CDR2: SGHRS and YFSETQ. The CDR3 protein is CASSLGGQTNTGELFF. The CDR3 bases are TGCGCCAGCAGCTTAGGCGGACAGACTAACACCGGGGAGCTGTTTTTT.

This chain joins TRBV4-1 and TRBJ1-5, with a weak D call TRBD1 (5 bases). Germline loops: CDR1 MGHRA, CDR2 YSYEKL. The CDR3 length is 15 residues. V dropped 4 bases and J dropped 3 bases, with 13 bases sitting between them. The CDR3 sequence: CASSPNGGVNQPQHF. DNA for the CDR3: TGCGCCAGCAGCCCCAACGGGGGGGTCAATCAGCCCCAGCATTTT.

This chain uses TRBV7-3 with TRBJ2-1, with 11 bases lining up with TRBD2. Looked up from germline, CDR1 is SGHTA and CDR2 is FQGTGA. The CDR3 covers 15 residues. J gave up 4 bases and V 8 bases, and 7 bases lay outside the gene matches. The CDR3 here is CASGLLAGVYNEQFF. The CDR3, as DNA: TGTGCCAGCGGCCTACTAGCGGGAGTTTACAATGAGCAGTTCTTC.

The rearrangement links TRBV18 to TRBJ2-7; TRBD2 matches at 10 bases. The germline V gene has CDR1 KGHSH and CDR2 LQKENI. The CDR3 loop spans 15 amino acids. V lost 3 bases to trimming and J lost 5 bases; unmatched junction nucleotides: 7. CDR3 protein: CASSPASGSSNEQYF. CDR3 nucleotides: TGTGCCAGCTCACCGGCTAGCGGGAGCTCTAACGAGCAGTACTTC.